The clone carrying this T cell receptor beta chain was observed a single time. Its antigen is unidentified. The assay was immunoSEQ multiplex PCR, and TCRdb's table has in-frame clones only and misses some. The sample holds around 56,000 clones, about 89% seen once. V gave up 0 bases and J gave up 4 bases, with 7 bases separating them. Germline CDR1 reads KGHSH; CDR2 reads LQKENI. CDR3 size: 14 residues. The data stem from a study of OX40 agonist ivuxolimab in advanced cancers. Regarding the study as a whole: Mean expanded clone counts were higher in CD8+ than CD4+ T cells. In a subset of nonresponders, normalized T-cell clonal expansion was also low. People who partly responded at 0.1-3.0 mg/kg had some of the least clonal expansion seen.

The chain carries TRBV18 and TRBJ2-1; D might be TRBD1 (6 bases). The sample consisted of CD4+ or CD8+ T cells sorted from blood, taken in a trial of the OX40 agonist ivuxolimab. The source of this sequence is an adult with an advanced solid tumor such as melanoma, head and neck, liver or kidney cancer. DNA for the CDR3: TGTGCCAGCTCACCACCGAGGGGGTACAATGAGCAGTTCTTC. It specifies CASSPPRGYNEQFF.